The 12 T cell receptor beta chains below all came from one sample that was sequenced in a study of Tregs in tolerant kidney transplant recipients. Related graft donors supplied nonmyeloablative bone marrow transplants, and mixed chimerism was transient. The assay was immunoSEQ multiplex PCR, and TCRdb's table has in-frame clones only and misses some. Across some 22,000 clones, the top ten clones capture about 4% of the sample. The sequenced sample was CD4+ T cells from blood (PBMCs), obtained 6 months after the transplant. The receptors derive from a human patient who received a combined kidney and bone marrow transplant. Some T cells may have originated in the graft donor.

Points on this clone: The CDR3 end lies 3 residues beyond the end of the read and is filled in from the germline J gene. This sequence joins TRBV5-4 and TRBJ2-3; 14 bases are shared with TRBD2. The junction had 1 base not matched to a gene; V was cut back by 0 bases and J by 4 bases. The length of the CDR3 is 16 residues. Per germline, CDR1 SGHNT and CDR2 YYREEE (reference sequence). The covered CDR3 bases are TGTGCCAGCAGCTTGGGGACTAGCGGGAGGTCAGATACG. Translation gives CASSLGTSGRSDT. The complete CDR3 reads CASSLGTSGRSDTQYF.

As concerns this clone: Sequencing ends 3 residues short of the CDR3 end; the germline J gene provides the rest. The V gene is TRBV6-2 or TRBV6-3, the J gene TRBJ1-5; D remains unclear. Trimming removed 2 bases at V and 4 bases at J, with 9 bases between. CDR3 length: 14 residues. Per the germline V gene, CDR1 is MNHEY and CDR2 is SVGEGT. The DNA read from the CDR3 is TGTGCCAGCAGTTACGTGGCCCTGAATCAGCCC. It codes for CASSYVALNQP. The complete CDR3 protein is CASSYVALNQPQHF.

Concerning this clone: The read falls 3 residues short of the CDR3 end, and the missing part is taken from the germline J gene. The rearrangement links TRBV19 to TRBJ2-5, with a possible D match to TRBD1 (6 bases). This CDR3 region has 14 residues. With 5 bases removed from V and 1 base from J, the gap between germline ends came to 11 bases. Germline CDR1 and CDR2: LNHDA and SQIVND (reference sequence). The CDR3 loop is CASSPRTVQETQYF. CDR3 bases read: TGTGCCAGTAGTCCCCGGACAGTCCAAGAGACC.

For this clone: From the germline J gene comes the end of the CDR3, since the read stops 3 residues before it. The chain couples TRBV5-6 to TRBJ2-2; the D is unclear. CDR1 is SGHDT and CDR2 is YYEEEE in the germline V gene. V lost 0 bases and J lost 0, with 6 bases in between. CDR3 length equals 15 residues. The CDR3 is CASSLDPANTGELFF. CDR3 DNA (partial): TGTGCCAGCAGCTTGGATCCAGCGAACACCGGGGAG.

The CDR3: CASSAAGTPGDEQFF. CDR3 bases read: TGTGCCAGCAGTGCAGCCGGGACTCCAGGCGATGAG. The chain uses TRBV6-1 and TRBJ2-1; perhaps TRBD2 as D (6 bases). Coverage ceases 3 residues before the CDR3 finishes, and the germline J gene fills in the end. The germline gives CDR1 MNHNS, CDR2 SASEGT. The CDR3 totals 15 residues. Between the trimmed V and J ends, which lost 4 bases and 8 bases, there was a span of 18 bases.

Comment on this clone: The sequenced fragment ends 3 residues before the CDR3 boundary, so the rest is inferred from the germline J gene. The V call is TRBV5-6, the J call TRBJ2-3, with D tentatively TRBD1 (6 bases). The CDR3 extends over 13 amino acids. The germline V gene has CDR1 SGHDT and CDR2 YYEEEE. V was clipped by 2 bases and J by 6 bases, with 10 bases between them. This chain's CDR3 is CASSLQGSDTQYF. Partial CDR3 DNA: TGTGCCAGCAGCTTACAGGGATCCGATACG.

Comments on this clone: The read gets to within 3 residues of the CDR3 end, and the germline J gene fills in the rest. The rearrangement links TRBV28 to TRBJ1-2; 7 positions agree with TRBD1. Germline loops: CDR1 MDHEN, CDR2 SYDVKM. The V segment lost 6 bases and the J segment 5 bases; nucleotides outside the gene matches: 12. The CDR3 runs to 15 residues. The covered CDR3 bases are TGTGCCAGCAGCCCCGGGGGGGGCAGGGGGTATGGC. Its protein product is CASSPGGGRGYG. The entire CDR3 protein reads CASSPGGGRGYGYTF.

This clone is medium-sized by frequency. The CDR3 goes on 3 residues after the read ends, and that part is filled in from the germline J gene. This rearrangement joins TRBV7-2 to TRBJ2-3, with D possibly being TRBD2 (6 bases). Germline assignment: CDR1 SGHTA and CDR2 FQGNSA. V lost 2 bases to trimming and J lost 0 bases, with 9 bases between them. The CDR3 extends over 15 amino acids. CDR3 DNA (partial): TGTGCCAGCAGCTTACAGAGCGGGAGCACAGATACG. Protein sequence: CASSLQSGSTDT. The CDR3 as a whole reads CASSLQSGSTDTQYF.

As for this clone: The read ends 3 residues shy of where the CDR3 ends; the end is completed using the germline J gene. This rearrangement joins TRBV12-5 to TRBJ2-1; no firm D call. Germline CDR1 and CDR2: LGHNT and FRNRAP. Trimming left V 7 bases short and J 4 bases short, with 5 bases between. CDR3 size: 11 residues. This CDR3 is CASAQYNEQFF. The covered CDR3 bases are TGTGCTAGTGCTCAGTACAATGAG.

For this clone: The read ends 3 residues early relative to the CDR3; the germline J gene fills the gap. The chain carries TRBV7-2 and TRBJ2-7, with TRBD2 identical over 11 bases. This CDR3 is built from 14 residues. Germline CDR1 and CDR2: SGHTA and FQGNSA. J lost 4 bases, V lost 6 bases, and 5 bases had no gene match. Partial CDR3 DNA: TGTGCCAGCAGGCTAGCGGGGGGTCGGTACGAG. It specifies CASRLAGGRYE. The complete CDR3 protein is CASRLAGGRYEQYF. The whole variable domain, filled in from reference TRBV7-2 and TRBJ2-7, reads GAGVSQSPSNKVTEKGKDVELRCDPISGHTALYWYRQSLGQGLEFLIYFQGNSAPDKSGLPSDRFSAERTGGSVSTLTIQRTQQEDSAVYLCASRLAGGRYEQYFGPGTRLTVT.

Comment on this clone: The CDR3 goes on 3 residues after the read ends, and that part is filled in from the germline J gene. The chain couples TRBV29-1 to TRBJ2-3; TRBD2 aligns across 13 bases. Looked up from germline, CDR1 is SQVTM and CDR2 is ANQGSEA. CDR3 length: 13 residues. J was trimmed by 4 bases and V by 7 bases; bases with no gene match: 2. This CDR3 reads CSGTSGRPDTQYF. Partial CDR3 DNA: TGCAGCGGGACTAGCGGGAGACCAGATACG.

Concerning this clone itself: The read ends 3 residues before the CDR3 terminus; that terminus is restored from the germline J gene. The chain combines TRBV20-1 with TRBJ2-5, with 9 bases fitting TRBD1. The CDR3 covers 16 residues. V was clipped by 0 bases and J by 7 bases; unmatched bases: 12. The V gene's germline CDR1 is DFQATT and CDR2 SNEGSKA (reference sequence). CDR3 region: CSARDHLQGAEWTQYF. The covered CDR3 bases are TGCAGTGCTAGAGATCATCTACAGGGGGCGGAGTGGACC.